The T cell receptor beta chain described here comes from a study of shared clonotypes between healthy human individuals. Study information: The donors, two women and a few men, were aged 18 to 49.

Assay: immunoSEQ multiplex PCR; the TCRdb copy retains only in-frame clones and omits some. The sample has 2 million to 3 million clones; over 85% are singletons. The length of the CDR3 is 16 residues. Germline values: CDR1 SNHLY, CDR2 FYNNEI. V lost 1 base to trimming and J lost 3 bases; unmatched junction nucleotides: 6. This clonotype was sampled from a man between 18 and 35 years old in good health. This chain links TRBV2 with TRBJ1-3; 7 bases agree with TRBD1. Sequences were obtained from naive CD4+ T cells sorted from blood. Subset indicated: CD45RA+ positively selected. CDR3 amino acids: CASSEETGRGGNTIYF. CDR3 DNA: TGTGCCAGCAGTGAAGAGACAGGGAGAGGTGGAAACACCATATATTTT.